Below are 7 T cell receptor beta chains sequenced from a single sample in a study of lymphopenia after photon versus proton radiotherapy. Generated by immunoSEQ multiplex PCR, the TCRdb table keeps only in-frame clones and is missing some. The sample carries 65,000 to 85,000 clones, 80% to 95% recorded once. The material sequenced was peripheral blood, taken from a patient treated with photon-based radiotherapy. The receptors originated from a middle-aged woman with cholangiocarcinoma.

Turning to this clone: An end of the junction differs from the germline gene, which may be a read error. The CDR3, as DNA: TGTGCCAGCAGCGCCGCGGGAGGGGGCAATAAGCAGTTCTTC. This codes for CASSAAGGGNKQFF. The rearrangement joins TRBV9 to TRBJ2-1; 9 nucleotides align to TRBD2. Per germline, CDR1 SGDLS and CDR2 YYNGEE. This CDR3 contains 14 residues.

CDR3 bases: TGTGCCAGCAGTTTAGTAGGTGCGAGGGAGACCCAGTACTTC. It yields the protein CASSLVGARETQYF. The chain has TRBV27 and TRBJ2-5; D call uncertain. Germline V gene data show CDR1 as MNHEY and CDR2 as SMNVEV (reference sequence). The CDR3 contains 14 residues. V lost 2 bases and J lost 5, with 12 bases in between.

The chain has TRBV4-1 and TRBJ1-5; 10 nucleotides line up with TRBD1. The CDR3 contains 17 residues. The V gene end was trimmed by 1 base and the J gene end by 5 bases; junction bases not matched to a gene: 8. Germline V gives CDR1 MGHRA, CDR2 YSYEKL. CDR3 region: CASSQAPTGTGDQPQHF. DNA for the CDR3: TGCGCCAGCAGCCAAGCTCCCACCGGGACAGGGGATCAGCCCCAGCATTTT.

The genes are TRBV14 and TRBJ1-2; 7 bases fit TRBD1. J gave up 6 bases and V 0 bases, and 13 bases lay outside the gene matches. Germline V gene data show CDR1 as SGHDN and CDR2 as FVKESK. This CDR3 is 17 amino acids long. The CDR3: CASSQDRVGGGRNGYTF. The CDR3 DNA reads as TGTGCCAGCAGCCAAGATCGGGTAGGGGGCGGAAGAAATGGCTACACCTTC.

This chain's CDR3 is CASSEGPAVKHYNEQFF. The CDR3, as DNA: TGTGCCAGCAGTGAAGGCCCAGCGGTAAAACACTACAATGAGCAGTTCTTC. The chain carries TRBV6-1 and TRBJ2-1; tentative D call: TRBD2 (5 bases). The CDR3 covers 17 residues. V lost 1 base, J lost 3 bases, and 16 bases lay in between. Germline loops: CDR1 MNHNS, CDR2 SASEGT.

V gene TRBV2 combines with J gene TRBJ2-5; a possible D gene is TRBD2 (6 bases). The CDR3 spans 15 residues. CDR1 SNHLY and CDR2 FYNNEI come from the germline V gene. Trimming shortened V by 1 base and J by 4 bases, and 13 bases separated the two germline ends. In nucleotides, the CDR3 is TGTGCCAGCAGTGAAGGGGTGGTGGGAGGAGAGACCCAGTACTTC. Translating gives CASSEGVVGGETQYF. The whole variable domain, filled in from reference TRBV2 and TRBJ2-5, reads EPEVTQTPSHQVTQMGQEVILRCVPISNHLYFYWYRQILGQKVEFLVSFYNNEISEKSEIFDDQFSVERPDGSNFTLKIRSTKLEDSAMYFCASSEGVVGGETQYFGPGTRLLVL.

This clone was recorded once. V usage is TRBV10-2 and J usage is TRBJ1-5; 8 nucleotides line up with TRBD1. The length of the CDR3 is 16 residues. Germline V CDR1 and CDR2: WSHSY, SAAADI. V dropped 0 bases and J dropped 1; count of bases not matched to a gene: 2. Written as DNA, the CDR3 is TGCGCCAGCAGTGAGTCCCAGGGGGCGAGCAATCAGCCCCAGCATTTT. Translating it yields CASSESQGASNQPQHF.